Listed below are T cell receptor beta chains from one sample, sequenced in a study of blood T cell repertoires in COVID-19. The data were produced by immunoSEQ multiplex PCR, yet TCRdb's version contains in-frame clones alone and is incomplete. The sample yields 130,000 or so clones, roughly four fifths seen once. The sample was peripheral blood. The receptors originated from a woman aged 65 to 85 with acute or convalescent COVID-19. The conserved cysteine and the conserved F or W are not part of the CDR3 here. The order of the fields is V gene, J gene, CDR3 protein.

>TRBV5-1|TRBJ2-5
ASSLYPGGAAQETQY
>TRBV5-3|TRBJ2-3
ARSLDPRDRGTSTDTQY
>TRBV4-2|TRBJ1-3
ASSQFRVDTIY
>TRBV18|TRBJ2-2
ASSPSLMTGELF
>TRBV5-6|TRBJ2-5
ASSLASRTRSETQY
>TRBV3-1/TRBV3-2|TRBJ1-2
ASSQVVGTGDGYT
>TRBV5-1|TRBJ1-4
ASSFTVRLRTNEKLF
>TRBV18|TRBJ2-5
ASSLNLGRFETQY
>TRBV2|TRBJ1-2
ASSEAVGDRAVRDYGYT
>TRBV6-5|TRBJ1-2
ASRVGTVDYGYT
>TRBV19|TRBJ1-5
ASSQLQGGSNQPQH
>TRBV2|TRBJ1-5
ASSGGGAGNQPQH
>TRBV4-3|TRBJ2-1
ASSQVGVSGGSPSRQF
>TRBV12-3/TRBV12-4|TRBJ2-1
ASSLDLDNEQF
>TRBV7-2|TRBJ2-5
ASSLSARGEETQY
>TRBV19|TRBJ2-1
ASRKRGAYNEQF
>TRBV30|TRBJ2-1
AWSPGGNEQF
>TRBV27|TRBJ1-2
ASSPPGQGLAGRYT
>TRBV6-5|TRBJ1-5
ASRLTRGQGQPQH
>TRBV12-5|TRBJ2-7
ASGLESLAGAPGEQY
>TRBV18|TRBJ2-4
ASSPPLGQGPLDAKNIQY
>TRBV27|TRBJ2-7
ASSLGTGGSYEQY